The next 10 T cell receptor beta chains were all read from a single sample in a study of T cell responses to AZD1222 COVID-19 vaccine (dated by TCRdb to about 2021). The library was generated by the immunoSEQ multiplex PCR assay. TCRdb holds this immuneACCESS table with in-frame rearrangements only. Some clones are missing; in checked studies, unresolved V genes explain under half, and the rest has no known cause. In this sample the table shows roughly 100,000 clones, around nine tenths of which occur a single time. The top ten clonotypes cover 20% to 25% of the sample. The time point label for this specimen denotes: baseline before first vaccination. Specimen: peripheral blood, collected on day 0 of AZD1222 vaccination. The source is an adult in good health.

The chain recombines TRBV5-8 with TRBJ2-6; D gene uncertain. This CDR3 is built from 15 residues. Trimming left V 1 base short and J 1 base short, with 6 bases between. Germline V gene sequence: CDR1 SGHTS, CDR2 YDEGEE. The CDR3, as DNA: TGTGCCAGCAGCTTGAGGGCGTCTGGGGCCAACGTCCTGACTTTC. As protein: CASSLRASGANVLTF.

The rearrangement joins TRBV7-2 to TRBJ1-5; no reliable D call. Trimming took 4 bases from V and 9 from J, leaving 16 bases between them. Germline V CDR1 and CDR2: SGHTA, FQGNSA. The CDR3 has 14 amino acids. The CDR3 coding sequence is TGTGCCAGCAGCTACAATCCCGGGGAGAGGCCCCAGCATTTT. This translates into CASSYNPGERPQHF.

The chain combines TRBV5-5 with TRBJ1-2; D not resolved. CDR3 length equals 14 residues. CDR1 is SGHKS and CDR2 is YYEKEE in the germline V gene (reference sequence). The germline V and J ends were trimmed by 5 bases and 5 bases, with 16 bases remaining between them. The CDR3 sequence: CASRSVGVNYGYTF. The CDR3 coding sequence is TGTGCCAGCAGATCTGTCGGGGTGAATTATGGCTACACCTTC.

This chain joins TRBV6-2 or TRBV6-3 and TRBJ1-5; 8 bases map to TRBD1. The V and J ends lost 6 bases and 6 bases, in that order; junction bases with no gene match: 10. The CDR3 length is 15 residues. Germline CDR1 MNHEY, CDR2 SVGEGT. The CDR3 protein is CASSDGQGGTQPQHF. The CDR3 nucleotides are TGTGCCAGCAGCGACGGACAGGGTGGCACTCAGCCCCAGCATTTT.

For the CDR3, the DNA is TGTGCCAGCAGCTCGATCGGACAGGGCTACGAGCAGTACTTC. Its translation is CASSSIGQGYEQYF. The V call is TRBV7-6, the J call TRBJ2-7; TRBD1 aligns across 8 bases. The trim removed 4 bases at V and 3 bases at J, leaving 5 bases unmatched. The CDR3 totals 14 residues. Germline values: CDR1 SGHVS, CDR2 FNYEAQ.

V and J are TRBV7-2 and TRBJ2-3; TRBD2 matches 7 bases. CDR3 length equals 14 residues. The germline CDR1 and CDR2 sequences are SGHTA and FQGNSA. The V segment lost 5 bases and the J segment 4 bases; nucleotides outside the gene matches: 6. In nucleotides, the CDR3 is TGTGCCAGCAGCATCCGCCGGGGGGCAGATACGCAGTATTTT. The encoded protein is CASSIRRGADTQYF.

The chain employs TRBV12-3 or TRBV12-4 and TRBJ2-5, with D unresolved. V gave up 3 bases and J gave up 4 bases, with 9 bases separating them. The CDR3 totals 13 residues. In DNA, the CDR3 is TGTGCCAGCAGTTTGTGGGTTCCAGAGACCCAGTACTTC. Amino acid sequence: CASSLWVPETQYF.

The J gene is TRBJ1-1, the V gene TRBV5-4, with a possible D match to TRBD1 (5 bases). Trimming took off 0 bases at V and 4 bases at J, with 7 bases between the two ends. CDR3 length: 13 amino acids. Germline CDR1 and CDR2: SGHNT and YYREEE (reference sequence). This CDR3 reads CASSLVGATEAFF. The CDR3 DNA follows: TGTGCCAGCAGCTTGGTCGGGGCCACTGAAGCTTTCTTT.

The chain uses TRBV18 and TRBJ2-2; D perhaps matches TRBD1 (6 bases). V was pared by 5 bases and J by 0 bases, with 22 bases between. The V gene's germline CDR1 is KGHSH and CDR2 LQKENI. This CDR3 region has 19 residues. The CDR3 protein is CASSVTAWQGTTNTGELFF. In DNA form, the CDR3 reads TGTGCCAGCTCAGTTACCGCTTGGCAGGGGACAACGAACACCGGGGAGCTGTTTTTT.

The chain is built from TRBV5-4 and TRBJ2-7; D is perhaps TRBD2 (6 bases). Trimming shortened V by 4 bases and J by 3 bases, and 11 bases separated the two germline ends. The CDR3 is made up of 13 amino acids. CDR1 and CDR2 (germline): SGHNT, YYREEE (reference sequence). CDR3 amino acids: CASSDLGGYEQYF. The CDR3 DNA reads TGTGCCAGCAGCGACCTGGGGGGCTACGAGCAGTACTTC.